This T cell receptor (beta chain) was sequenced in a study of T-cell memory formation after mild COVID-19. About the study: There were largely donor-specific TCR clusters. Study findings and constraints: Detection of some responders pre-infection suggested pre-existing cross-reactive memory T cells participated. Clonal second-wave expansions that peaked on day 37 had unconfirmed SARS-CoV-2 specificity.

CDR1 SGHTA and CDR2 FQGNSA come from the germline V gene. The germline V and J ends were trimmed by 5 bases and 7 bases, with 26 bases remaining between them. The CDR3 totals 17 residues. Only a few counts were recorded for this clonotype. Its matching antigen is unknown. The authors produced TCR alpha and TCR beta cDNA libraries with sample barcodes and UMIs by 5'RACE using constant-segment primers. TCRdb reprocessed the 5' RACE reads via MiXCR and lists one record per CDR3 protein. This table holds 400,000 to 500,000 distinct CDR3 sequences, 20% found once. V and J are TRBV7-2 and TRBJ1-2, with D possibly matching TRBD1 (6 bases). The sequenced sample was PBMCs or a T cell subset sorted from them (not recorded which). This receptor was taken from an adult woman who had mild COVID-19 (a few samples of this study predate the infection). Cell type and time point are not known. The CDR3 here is CASSPDSSNRGVAGYTF. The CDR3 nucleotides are TGTGCCAGCAGCCCGGACAGTAGCAATCGGGGTGTTGCTGGCTACACCTTC.